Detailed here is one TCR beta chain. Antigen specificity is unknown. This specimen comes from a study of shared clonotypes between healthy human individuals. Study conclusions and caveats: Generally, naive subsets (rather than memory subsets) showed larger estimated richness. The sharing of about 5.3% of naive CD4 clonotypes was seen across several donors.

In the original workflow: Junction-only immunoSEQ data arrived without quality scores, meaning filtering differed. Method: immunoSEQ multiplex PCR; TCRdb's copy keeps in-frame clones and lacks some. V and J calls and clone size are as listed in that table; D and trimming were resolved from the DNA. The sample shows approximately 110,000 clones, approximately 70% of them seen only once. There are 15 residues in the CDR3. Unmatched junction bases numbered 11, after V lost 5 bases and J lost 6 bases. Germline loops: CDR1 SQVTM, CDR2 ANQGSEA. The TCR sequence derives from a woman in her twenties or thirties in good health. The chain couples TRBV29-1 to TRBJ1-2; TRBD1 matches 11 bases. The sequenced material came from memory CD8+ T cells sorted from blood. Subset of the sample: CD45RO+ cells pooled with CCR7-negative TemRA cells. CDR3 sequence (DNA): TGCAGCGTTCGGGACGGGACAGGGGGTACGGATGGCTACACCTTC. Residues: CSVRDGTGGTDGYTF. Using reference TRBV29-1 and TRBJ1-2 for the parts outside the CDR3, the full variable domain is SAVISQKPSRDICQRGTSLTIQCQVDSQVTMMFWYRQQPGQSLTLIATANQGSEATYESGFVIDKFPISRPNLTFSTLTVSNMSPEDSSIYLCSVRDGTGGTDGYTFGSGTRLTVV.